This TCR beta chain was documented in a study of read filtering for tumor transcriptome and immune sequencing. In the study overall: Mean patient age was roughly 66 years, range roughly 40 to 85; approximately 17 male, about 15 female. RNA-seq yielded only about 75 to 1,300 TCR reads, IR-seq about 4.05 to 11 million.

This clonotype was found many times. What it binds is not known. This library used roughly 400 ng RNA and molecular barcoded adaptors spanning alpha/delta and beta/gamma chains. TCRdb recomputed calls from the reads with MiXCR, one row per CDR3 protein. The sample consists of 35,000 to 50,000 distinct CDR3 sequences, roughly an eighth of them appearing once. Germline V gives CDR1 WSHSY, CDR2 SAAADI. The junction had 9 bases not matched to a gene; V was cut back by 2 bases and J by 3 bases. The CDR3 covers 18 residues. Study observations and caveats: Dropping single-read clonotypes raised IR-seq and RNA-seq shared-clonotype correlation. Compared with RNA-seq, IR-seq gave much higher clonotype depth and reliability.

The specimen sequenced was a population of CD138-negative cells sorted from bone marrow. The receptor's source is a donor aged 40 or over with multiple myeloma. The chain couples TRBV10-2 to TRBJ1-5, with TRBD1 matching over 11 bases. CDR3 DNA: TGCGCCAGCAGTGAGCTACTCTTGGGACAGGGGGACAATCAGCCCCAGCATTTT. This codes for CASSELLLGQGDNQPQHF.